This T cell receptor beta chain was captured in a study of blood T cell repertoires in COVID-19. About the research overall: Collection of acute and convalescent COVID-19 samples took place in the United States, Italy and Spain.

This study enrolled people aged about 18 to 100 from 24 US geographic areas. The CDR3 loop spans 15 amino acids. The junction had 6 bases not matched to a gene; V was cut back by 0 bases and J by 4 bases. The germline V gene encodes CDR1 SGDLS and CDR2 YYNGEE. Using immunoSEQ multiplex PCR, the repertoire was profiled, and TCRdb retains in-frame clones only, with some absent. The sample contains about 170,000 clones, around 83% of which appear only once. This receptor was identified in a woman between 50 and 59 years old in a cohort exposed to, infected with or recovered from COVID-19 (not recorded which). The sample consisted of PBMCs or T cells enriched from blood (not recorded which). The chain joins TRBV9 to TRBJ1-1, with TRBD1 identical over 7 bases. The CDR3 DNA reads TGTGCCAGCAGCGTAGCAGGGGGGTCGGGCACTGAAGCTTTCTTT. Its translation is CASSVAGGSGTEAFF.